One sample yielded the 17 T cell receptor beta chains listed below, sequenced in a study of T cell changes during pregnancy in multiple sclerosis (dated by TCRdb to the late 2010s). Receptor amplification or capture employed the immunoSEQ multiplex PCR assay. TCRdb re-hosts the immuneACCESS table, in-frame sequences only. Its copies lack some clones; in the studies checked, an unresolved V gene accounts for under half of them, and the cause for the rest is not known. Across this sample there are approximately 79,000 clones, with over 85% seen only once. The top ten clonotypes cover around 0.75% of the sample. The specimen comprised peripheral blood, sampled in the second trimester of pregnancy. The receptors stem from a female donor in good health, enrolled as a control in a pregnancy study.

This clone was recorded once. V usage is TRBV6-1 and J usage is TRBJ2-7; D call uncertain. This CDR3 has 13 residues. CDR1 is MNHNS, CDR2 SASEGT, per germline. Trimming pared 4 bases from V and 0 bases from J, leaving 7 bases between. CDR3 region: CASSGENSYEQYF. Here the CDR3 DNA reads TGTGCCAGCAGTGGAGAGAACTCCTACGAGCAGTACTTC.

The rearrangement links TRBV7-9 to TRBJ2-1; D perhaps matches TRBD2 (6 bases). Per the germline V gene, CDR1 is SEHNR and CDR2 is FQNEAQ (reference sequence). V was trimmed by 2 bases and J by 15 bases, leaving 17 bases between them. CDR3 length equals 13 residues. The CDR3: CASSLIREGGSFF. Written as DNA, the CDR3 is TGTGCCAGCAGCTTAATCAGAGAGGGAGGTTCGTTCTTC.

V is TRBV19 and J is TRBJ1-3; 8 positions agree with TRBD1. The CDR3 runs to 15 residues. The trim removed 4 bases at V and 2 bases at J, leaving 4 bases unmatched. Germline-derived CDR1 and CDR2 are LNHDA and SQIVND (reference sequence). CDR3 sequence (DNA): TGTGCCAGTAGTACTCAGGGGGCTGCTGGAAACACCATATATTTT. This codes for CASSTQGAAGNTIYF.

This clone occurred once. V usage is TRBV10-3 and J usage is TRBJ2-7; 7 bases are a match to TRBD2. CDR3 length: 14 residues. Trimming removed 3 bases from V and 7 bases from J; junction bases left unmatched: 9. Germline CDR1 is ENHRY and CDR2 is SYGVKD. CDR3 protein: CAISDPDSGREQYF. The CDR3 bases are TGTGCCATCAGTGACCCGGACTCCGGGAGGGAGCAGTACTTC.

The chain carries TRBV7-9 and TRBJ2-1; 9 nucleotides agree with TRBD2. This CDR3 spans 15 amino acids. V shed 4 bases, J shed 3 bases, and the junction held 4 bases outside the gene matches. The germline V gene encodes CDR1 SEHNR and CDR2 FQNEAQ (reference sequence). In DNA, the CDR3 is TGTGCCAGCAGCTCGACTAGCGGCAACTACAATGAGCAGTTCTTC. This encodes CASSSTSGNYNEQFF.

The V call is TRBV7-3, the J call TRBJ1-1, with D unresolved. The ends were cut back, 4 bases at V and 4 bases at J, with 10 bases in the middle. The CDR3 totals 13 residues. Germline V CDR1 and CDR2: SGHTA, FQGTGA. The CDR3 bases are TGTGCCAGCAGCTCTTCGCCGGGCACTGAAGCTTTCTTT. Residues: CASSSSPGTEAFF.

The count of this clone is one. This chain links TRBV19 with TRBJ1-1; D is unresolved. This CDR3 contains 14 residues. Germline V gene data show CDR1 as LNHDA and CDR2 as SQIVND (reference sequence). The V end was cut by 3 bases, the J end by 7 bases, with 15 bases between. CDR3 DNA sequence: TGTGCCAGTAGTATTCAAGGCGGCCATCTTGAAGCTTTCTTT. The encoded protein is CASSIQGGHLEAFF.

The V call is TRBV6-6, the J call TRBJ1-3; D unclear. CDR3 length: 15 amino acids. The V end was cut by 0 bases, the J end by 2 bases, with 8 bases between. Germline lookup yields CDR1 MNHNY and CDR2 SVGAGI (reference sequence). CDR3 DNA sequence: TGTGCCAGCAGTTACTCTTCATCCCCTGGAAACACCATATATTTT. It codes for CASSYSSSPGNTIYF.

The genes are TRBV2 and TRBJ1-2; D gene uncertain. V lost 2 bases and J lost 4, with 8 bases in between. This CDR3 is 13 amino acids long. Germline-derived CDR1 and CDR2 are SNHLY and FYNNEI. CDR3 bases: TGTGCCAGCAGTGAAAAAGGAGCCTATGGCTACACCTTC. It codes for CASSEKGAYGYTF.

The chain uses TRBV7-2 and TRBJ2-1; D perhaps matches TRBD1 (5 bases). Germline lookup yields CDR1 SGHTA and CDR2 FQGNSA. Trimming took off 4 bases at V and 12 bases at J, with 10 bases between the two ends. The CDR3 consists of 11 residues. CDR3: CASSSGPRQFF. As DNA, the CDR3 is TGTGCCAGCAGCTCAGGGCCTAGGCAGTTCTTC.

CDR3 sequence: CASSWTDSTDTQYF. DNA of the CDR3: TGTGCCAGCAGCTGGACAGATAGCACAGATACGCAGTATTTT. This chain links TRBV7-9 with TRBJ2-3, with D maybe TRBD1 (6 bases). Trimming removed 4 bases at V and 0 bases at J, with 8 bases between. The length of the CDR3 is 14 residues. CDR1 and CDR2 (germline): SEHNR, FQNEAQ (reference sequence).

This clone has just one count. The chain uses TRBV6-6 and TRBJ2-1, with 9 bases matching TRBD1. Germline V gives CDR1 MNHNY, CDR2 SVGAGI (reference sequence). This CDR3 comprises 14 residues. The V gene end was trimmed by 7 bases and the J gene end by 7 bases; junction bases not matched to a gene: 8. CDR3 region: CASIDRGVRNEQFF. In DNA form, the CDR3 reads TGTGCCAGCATCGACAGGGGGGTGAGGAATGAGCAGTTCTTC.

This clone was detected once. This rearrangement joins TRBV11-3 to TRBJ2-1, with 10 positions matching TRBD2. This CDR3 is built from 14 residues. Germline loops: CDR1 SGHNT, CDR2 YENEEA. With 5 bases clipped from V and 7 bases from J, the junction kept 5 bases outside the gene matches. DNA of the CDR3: TGTGCCAGCAGCCCCCCGGGACTAGCGAATGAGCAGTTCTTC. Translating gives CASSPPGLANEQFF.

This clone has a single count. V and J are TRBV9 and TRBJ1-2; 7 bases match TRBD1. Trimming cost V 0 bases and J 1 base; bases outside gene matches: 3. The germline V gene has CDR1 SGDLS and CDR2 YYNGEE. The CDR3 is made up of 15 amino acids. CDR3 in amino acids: CASSVGQGHNYGYTF. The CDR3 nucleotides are TGTGCCAGCAGCGTAGGACAGGGCCATAACTATGGCTACACCTTC.

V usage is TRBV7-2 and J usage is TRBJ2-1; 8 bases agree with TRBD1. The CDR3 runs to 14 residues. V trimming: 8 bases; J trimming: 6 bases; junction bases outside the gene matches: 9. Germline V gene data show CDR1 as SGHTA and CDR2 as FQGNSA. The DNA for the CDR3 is TGTGCCAGCGGTCAGGGGGCGATGGGCAATGAGCAGTTCTTC. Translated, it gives CASGQGAMGNEQFF.

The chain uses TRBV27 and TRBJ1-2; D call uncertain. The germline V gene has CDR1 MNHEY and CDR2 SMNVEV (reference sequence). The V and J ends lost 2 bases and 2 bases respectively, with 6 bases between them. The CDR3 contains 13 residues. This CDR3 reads CASSLHGNYGYTF. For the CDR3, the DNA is TGTGCCAGCAGTTTACACGGGAACTATGGCTACACCTTC.

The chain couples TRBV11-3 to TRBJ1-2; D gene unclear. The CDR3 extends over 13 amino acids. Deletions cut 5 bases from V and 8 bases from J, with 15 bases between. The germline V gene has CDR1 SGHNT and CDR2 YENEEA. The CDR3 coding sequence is TGTGCCAGCAGCCCCTTGTCCGGGGAGGGCTACACCTTC. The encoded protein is CASSPLSGEGYTF.